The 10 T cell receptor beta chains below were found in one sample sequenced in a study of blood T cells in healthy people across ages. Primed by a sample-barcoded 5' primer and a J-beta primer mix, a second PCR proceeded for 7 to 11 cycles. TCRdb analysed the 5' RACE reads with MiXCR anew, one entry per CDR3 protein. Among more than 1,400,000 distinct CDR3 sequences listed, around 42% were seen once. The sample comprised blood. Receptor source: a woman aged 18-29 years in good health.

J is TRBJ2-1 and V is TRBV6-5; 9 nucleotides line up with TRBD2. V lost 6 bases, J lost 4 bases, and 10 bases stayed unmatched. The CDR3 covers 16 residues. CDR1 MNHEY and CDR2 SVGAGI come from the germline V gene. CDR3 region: CASRHRRTSGYNEQFF. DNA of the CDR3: TGTGCCAGCAGACATCGGCGAACTAGCGGGTACAATGAGCAGTTCTTC.

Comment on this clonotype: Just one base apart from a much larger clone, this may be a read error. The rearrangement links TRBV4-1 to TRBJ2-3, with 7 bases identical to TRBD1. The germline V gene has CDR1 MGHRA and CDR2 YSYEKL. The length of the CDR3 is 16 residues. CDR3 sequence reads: CASGQELRGPTDTQYF. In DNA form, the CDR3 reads TGCGCCAGCGGCCAAGAATTAAGGGGGCCCACAGATACGCAGTATTTT.

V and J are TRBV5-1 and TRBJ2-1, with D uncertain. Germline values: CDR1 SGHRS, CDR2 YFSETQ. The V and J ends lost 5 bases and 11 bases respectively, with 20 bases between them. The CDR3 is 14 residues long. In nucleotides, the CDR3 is TGCGCCAGCAGGAATCTTGCCCCCCGTGATAAGCAGTTCTTC. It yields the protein CASRNLAPRDKQFF.

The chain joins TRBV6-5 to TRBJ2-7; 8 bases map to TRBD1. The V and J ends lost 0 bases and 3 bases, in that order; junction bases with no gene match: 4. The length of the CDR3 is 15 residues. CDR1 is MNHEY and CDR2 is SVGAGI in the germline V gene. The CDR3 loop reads CASSYSQGAHYEQYF. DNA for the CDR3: TGTGCCAGCAGTTACTCTCAGGGGGCGCACTACGAGCAGTACTTC.

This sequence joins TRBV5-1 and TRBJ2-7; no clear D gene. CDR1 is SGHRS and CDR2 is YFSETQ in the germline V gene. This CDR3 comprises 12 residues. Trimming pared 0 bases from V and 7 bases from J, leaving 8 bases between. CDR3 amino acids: CASSLDTREQYF. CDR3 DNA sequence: TGCGCCAGCAGCTTGGACACGCGGGAGCAGTACTTC.

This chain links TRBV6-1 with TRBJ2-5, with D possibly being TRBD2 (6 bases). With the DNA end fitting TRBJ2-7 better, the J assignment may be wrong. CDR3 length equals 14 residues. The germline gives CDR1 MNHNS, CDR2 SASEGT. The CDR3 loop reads CASSDWGVSGEQYF. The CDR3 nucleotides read TGTGCCAGCAGTGATTGGGGGGTATCAGGCGAGCAGTACTTC.

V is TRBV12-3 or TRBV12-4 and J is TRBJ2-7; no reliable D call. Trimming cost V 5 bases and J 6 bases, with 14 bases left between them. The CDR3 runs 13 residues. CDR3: CASSKQWGLEQYF. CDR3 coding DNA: TGTGCCAGCAGTAAACAGTGGGGTCTCGAGCAGTACTTC.

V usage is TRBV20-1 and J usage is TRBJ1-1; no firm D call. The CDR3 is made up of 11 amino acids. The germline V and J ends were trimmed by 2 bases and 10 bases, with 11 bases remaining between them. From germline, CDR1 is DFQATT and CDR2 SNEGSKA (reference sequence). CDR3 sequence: CSARQLFGAFF. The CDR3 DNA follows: TGCAGTGCTAGACAACTTTTCGGAGCTTTCTTT.

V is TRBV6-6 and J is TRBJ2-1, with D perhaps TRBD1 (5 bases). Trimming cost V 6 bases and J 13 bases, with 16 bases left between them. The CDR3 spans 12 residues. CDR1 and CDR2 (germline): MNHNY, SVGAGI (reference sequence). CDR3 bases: TGTGCCAGCAGCCGCCAGGGAAGGGTTCAGTTCTTC. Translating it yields CASSRQGRVQFF.

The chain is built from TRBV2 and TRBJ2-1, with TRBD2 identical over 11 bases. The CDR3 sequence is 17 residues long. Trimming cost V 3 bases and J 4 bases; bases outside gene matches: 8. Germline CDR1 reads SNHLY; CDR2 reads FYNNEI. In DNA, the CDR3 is TGTGCCAGCAGTGACCTTCGACTAGCGGGGAAATACAATGAGCAGTTCTTC. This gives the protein CASSDLRLAGKYNEQFF.